The 18 T cell receptor beta chains listed next were all sequenced from one sample in a study of control samples from healthy donors and cancer patients. Sequencing used immunoSEQ multiplex PCR; TCRdb keeps in-frame clones, though not all of them. The profile covers 75,000 to 90,000 clones, with more than 75% appearing a single time and less than 2.5% taken by the ten largest. Input material: blood. All receptors derive from a woman aged 40 to 55 in good health.

The chain carries TRBV20-1 and TRBJ1-5, with a weak D call TRBD1 (5 bases). Trimming took 6 bases from V and 10 from J, leaving 13 bases between them. The CDR3 is made up of 11 amino acids. CDR1 and CDR2 from the germline V gene are DFQATT and SNEGSKA (reference sequence). The CDR3 nucleotides are TGCAGTGCGGAGGGGATCGATCCCCAGCATTTT. Its protein is CSAEGIDPQHF.

The chain has TRBV30 and TRBJ2-7, with D tentatively TRBD2 (5 bases). CDR1 is GTSNPN, CDR2 SVGIG, per germline (reference sequence). Trimming shortened V by 1 base and J by 0 bases, and 7 bases separated the two germline ends. This CDR3 has 13 amino acids. For the CDR3, the DNA is TGTGCCTGGAGTGAAGGGAGCTCCTACGAGCAGTACTTC. Translation: CAWSEGSSYEQYF. Full variable domain (rest looked up from reference TRBV30 and TRBJ2-7): SQTIHQWPATLVQPVGSPLSLECTVEGTSNPNLYWYRQAAGRGLQLLFYSVGIGQISSEVPQNLSASRPQDRQFILSSKKLLLSDSGFYLCAWSEGSSYEQYFGPGTRLTVT.

This rearrangement joins TRBV25-1 to TRBJ2-5; D possibly corresponds to TRBD2 (6 bases). V dropped 8 bases and J dropped 5 bases, with 15 bases sitting between them. Germline CDR1 reads MGHDK; CDR2 reads SYGVNS. The CDR3 consists of 13 residues. CDR3 sequence (DNA): TGTGCCAGCCACTCGTGGGAGGATGAGACCCAGTACTTC. This sequence encodes CASHSWEDETQYF.

V and J are TRBV6-5 and TRBJ2-1; D is uncertain. The V and J ends lost 7 bases and 0 bases respectively, with 13 bases between them. Germline values: CDR1 MNHEY, CDR2 SVGAGI. The CDR3 is 15 residues long. The CDR3 is CASTPGDSSYNEQFF. The CDR3 coding sequence is TGTGCCAGCACCCCGGGTGATAGCTCCTACAATGAGCAGTTCTTC.

The chain recombines TRBV5-1 with TRBJ2-2; TRBD2 matches at 10 bases. From germline, CDR1 is SGHRS and CDR2 YFSETQ. J gave up 4 bases and V 4 bases, and 10 bases lay outside the gene matches. The CDR3 is made up of 17 amino acids. CDR3 DNA: TGCGCCAGCAGCCCATATCTAGCGGGGGCGGGCACCGGGGAGCTGTTTTTT. Translation gives CASSPYLAGAGTGELFF.

The CDR3 DNA is TGTGCCAGCAGCCAGGACAGCAGCACCGGGGAGCTGTTTTTT. Translated: CASSQDSSTGELFF. The rearrangement joins TRBV7-2 to TRBJ2-2; D might be TRBD1 (6 bases). V lost 5 bases to trimming and J lost 4 bases, with 11 bases between them. Germline V lookup: CDR1 SGHTA, CDR2 FQGNSA. This CDR3 comprises 14 residues.

This chain links TRBV2 with TRBJ1-3, with D unclear. The V gene's germline CDR1 is SNHLY and CDR2 FYNNEI. This CDR3 contains 15 residues. The V and J ends lost 6 bases and 0 bases respectively, with 12 bases between them. CDR3 protein: CASSLEKSSGNTIYF. The CDR3 DNA is TGTGCCAGCAGCTTAGAAAAATCCTCTGGAAACACCATATATTTT.

The rearrangement links TRBV7-2 to TRBJ2-4, with unresolved D. Germline V gene sequence: CDR1 SGHTA, CDR2 FQGNSA. V was cut by 5 bases and J by 16 bases, with 21 bases left in between. The CDR3 contains 13 residues. CDR3 sequence reads: CASSNHPASVAYF. CDR3 nucleotide sequence: TGTGCCAGCAGCAACCACCCAGCTTCAGTTGCCTACTTC.

The chain carries TRBV12-3 or TRBV12-4 and TRBJ1-1, with TRBD1 as a possible D gene (5 bases). The CDR3 covers 13 residues. Trimming took off 5 bases at V and 7 bases at J, with 14 bases between the two ends. The CDR3 DNA is TGTGCCAGCAGTGCGGGACCCTGGGATGAAGCTTTCTTT. This sequence encodes CASSAGPWDEAFF.

The chain carries TRBV5-1 and TRBJ2-6, with D unresolved. The CDR3 sequence is 13 residues long. Trimming left V 5 bases short and J 2 bases short, with 5 bases between. The germline V gene has CDR1 SGHRS and CDR2 YFSETQ. CDR3 amino acids: CASRLTGANVLTF. The CDR3 region has the DNA TGCGCCAGCAGACTAACTGGGGCCAACGTCCTGACTTTC.

This clone was counted only a few times. The chain employs TRBV10-3 and TRBJ2-3, with D perhaps TRBD1 (6 bases). CDR1 is ENHRY and CDR2 is SYGVKD in the germline V gene. This CDR3 region has 13 residues. The V end was cut by 9 bases, the J end by 2 bases, with 12 bases between. The CDR3 DNA sequence: TGTGCCATTGGACGGACAGACACAGATACGCAGTATTTT. Translation gives CAIGRTDTDTQYF.

The chain is built from TRBV5-4 and TRBJ2-3; 15 nucleotides agree with TRBD2. This CDR3 region has 19 residues. CDR1 and CDR2 (germline): SGHNT, YYREEE (reference sequence). The V segment lost 5 bases and the J segment 0 bases; nucleotides outside the gene matches: 10. The CDR3 DNA sequence: TGTGCCAGCAGACCCCCGGGACTAGCGGGGGGTACTAGCACAGATACGCAGTATTTT. Residues: CASRPPGLAGGTSTDTQYF. The full variable domain, in which reference TRBV5-4 and TRBJ2-3 provide the parts outside the CDR3, is ETGVTQSPTHLIKTRGQQVTLRCSSQSGHNTVSWYQQALGQGPQFIFQYYREEENGRGNFPPRFSGLQFPNYSSELNVNALELDDSALYLCASRPPGLAGGTSTDTQYFGPGTRLTVL.

The rearrangement joins TRBV6-5 to TRBJ1-1; D unresolved. The V gene lost 6 bases and the J gene lost 2 bases, with 10 bases spanning the gap. The length of the CDR3 is 13 residues. CDR1 is MNHEY, CDR2 SVGAGI, per germline. The CDR3 loop reads CASSPRSNTEAFF. The CDR3 DNA reads TGTGCCAGCAGCCCCCGGAGTAACACTGAAGCTTTCTTT.

The J gene is TRBJ1-6, the V gene TRBV19; 10 bases map to TRBD1. This CDR3 is built from 15 residues. V dropped 6 bases and J dropped 9; count of bases not matched to a gene: 8. CDR1 is LNHDA, CDR2 SQIVND, per germline (reference sequence). The CDR3 here is CASRGTGVVGSPLHF. The CDR3 bases are TGTGCCAGTAGGGGGACAGGGGTGGTTGGTTCACCCCTCCACTTT.

V and J are TRBV6-2 or TRBV6-3 and TRBJ2-1; TRBD1 is a possible D gene (6 bases). Trimming removed 4 bases at V and 4 bases at J, with 8 bases between. This CDR3 comprises 13 residues. Germline V CDR1 and CDR2: MNHEY, SVGEGT. CDR3: CASSSDSYNEQFF. The CDR3 DNA is TGTGCCAGCAGTTCGGACAGTTACAATGAGCAGTTCTTC.

V and J are TRBV6-2 or TRBV6-3 and TRBJ1-6, with D unresolved. The V and J ends lost 8 bases and 3 bases respectively, with 11 bases between them. Per the germline V gene, CDR1 is MNHEY and CDR2 is SVGEGT. The CDR3 contains 14 residues. Written as DNA, the CDR3 is TGTGCCAGCGGCCGGGATGACTATAATTCACCCCTCCACTTT. Amino acids: CASGRDDYNSPLHF.

Only a few counts were recorded for this clone. The rearrangement uses TRBV7-8 and TRBJ1-3, with 9 bases identical to TRBD1. The CDR3 is made up of 17 amino acids. V shed 1 base, J shed 3 bases, and the junction held 7 bases outside the gene matches. The V gene's germline CDR1 is SGHVS and CDR2 FQNEAQ. Here the CDR3 DNA reads TGTGCCAGCAGCTTAGTGGGTACAGGGGGCGGTGGAAACACCATATATTTT. Its translation: CASSLVGTGGGGNTIYF.

This chain uses TRBV5-1 with TRBJ1-3; D may be TRBD1 (5 bases). Per the germline V gene, CDR1 is SGHRS and CDR2 is YFSETQ. V dropped 4 bases and J dropped 0 bases, with 14 bases sitting between them. The CDR3 is 16 amino acids. CDR3 loop: CASSPKQASSGNTIYF. CDR3 nucleotide sequence: TGCGCCAGCAGCCCGAAACAGGCGAGCTCTGGAAACACCATATATTTT. The variable domain in full, completed from reference TRBV5-1 and TRBJ1-3, reads KAGVTQTPRYLIKTRGQQVTLSCSPISGHRSVSWYQQTPGQGLQFLFEYFSETQRNKGNFPGRFSGRQFSNSRSEMNVSTLELGDSALYLCASSPKQASSGNTIYFGEGSWLTVV.